This TCR beta chain is drawn from a study of CXCR3-negative and CXCR3-positive naive CD8 T cells. Whole-study results and caveats: In CXCR3-positive naive cells, the TRB CDR3s were more hydrophobic than in CXCR3-negative naive cells.

Germline CDR1 SQVTM, CDR2 ANQGSEA. The CDR3 sequence is 15 residues long. Each TRB cDNA library was prepared by 5' RACE (with UMI labels). With the 5' RACE reads reprocessed, TCRdb shows one record per CDR3 protein and no DNA. This repertoire includes some 48,000 distinct CDR3 sequences. Notes on this clonotype: Its target is unknown.

The source of this sequence is a human donor in good health. Some clones in this sample may be carry-over from other donors' samples. The V gene is TRBV29-1, the J gene TRBJ2-3; TCRdb's D gene call, TRBD2, goes unchecked for lack of DNA. The source material was naive CXCR3- CD8+ T cells from blood. The subset here: CD45RO-CCR7+CD27+CD95- naive CD8+ T cells lacking CXCR3 (TNR3-). The CDR3 sequence: CSVTSGAALADTQYF.